Shown below are 25 T cell receptor beta chains from a single sample sequenced in a study of blood T cell repertoires in COVID-19. Sequenced by immunoSEQ multiplex PCR; TCRdb stores in-frame clones only, minus some. This table has 340,000 or so clones, around 83% appearing once. The specimen was peripheral blood. These receptors all come from a man under 40 with active or convalescent COVID-19.

The chain couples TRBV5-6 to TRBJ1-2, with D possibly being TRBD1 (6 bases). Looked up from germline, CDR1 is SGHDT and CDR2 is YYEEEE. V was clipped by 4 bases and J by 4 bases, with 11 bases between them. The CDR3 sequence is 13 residues long. The CDR3 DNA is TGTGCCAGCAGCCTGGACAGTCGCTATGGCTACACCTTC. It is translated as CASSLDSRYGYTF.

The chain joins TRBV5-1 to TRBJ1-2; TRBD1 might be the D (6 bases). The V end lost 3 bases, the J end lost 3 bases, and 21 bases lay between the germline ends. Looked up from germline, CDR1 is SGHRS and CDR2 is YFSETQ. This CDR3 has 17 residues. The CDR3 loop reads CASSSRLDSRGDYGYTF. The CDR3 region has the DNA TGCGCCAGCAGCTCTCGTTTGGACAGCCGTGGCGACTATGGCTACACCTTC.

In DNA form, the CDR3 reads TGCAGACTTGGGGCTGGCACTGAAGCTTTCTTT. This encodes CRLGAGTEAFF. V and J are TRBV20-1 and TRBJ1-1; D may be TRBD1 (5 bases). Germline V lookup: CDR1 DFQATT, CDR2 SNEGSKA (reference sequence). This CDR3 contains 11 residues.

A few counts support this clone. This chain links TRBV6-4 with TRBJ2-3; D perhaps matches TRBD2 (5 bases). V lost 0 bases, J lost 2 bases, and 9 bases lay in between. This CDR3 contains 15 residues. Germline V lookup: CDR1 MRHNA, CDR2 SNTAGT. In nucleotides, the CDR3 is TGTGCCAGCAGTGACTCGAGGGCGACCACAGATACGCAGTATTTT. It encodes CASSDSRATTDTQYF.

In this sample, this clone turned up once. V usage is TRBV27 and J usage is TRBJ2-1; 10 nucleotides line up with TRBD1. Trimming removed 5 bases from V and 6 bases from J; junction bases left unmatched: 7. The germline V gene has CDR1 MNHEY and CDR2 SMNVEV (reference sequence). The CDR3 contains 15 residues. CDR3 bases: TGTGCCAGCAGTATAAGGGGGACAGGGGCCAATGAGCAGTTCTTC. Translated: CASSIRGTGANEQFF.

This chain joins TRBV5-6 and TRBJ2-2; tentative D call: TRBD1 (6 bases). V was pared by 6 bases and J by 5 bases, with 23 bases between. This CDR3 has 17 residues. Germline-derived CDR1 and CDR2 are SGHDT and YYEEEE. CDR3 sequence: CASTSFSEGEYTGELFF. The CDR3 DNA sequence: TGTGCCAGCACCTCCTTTTCCGAGGGGGAGTATACCGGGGAGCTGTTTTTT.

The chain links TRBV6-2 or TRBV6-3 to TRBJ2-2; D possibly corresponds to TRBD1 (5 bases). Trimming took off 5 bases at V and 2 bases at J, with 18 bases between the two ends. The CDR3 contains 17 residues. Germline V gene lookup returns CDR1 MNHEY and CDR2 SVGEGT. The CDR3 region has the DNA TGTGCCAGCAGTACCGGCCGACAGTTCGGAAACACCGGGGAGCTGTTTTTT. Its translation: CASSTGRQFGNTGELFF.

The V call is TRBV10-3, the J call TRBJ2-3; TRBD2 might be the D (6 bases). Germline V gene data show CDR1 as ENHRY and CDR2 as SYGVKD. V was clipped by 4 bases and J by 3 bases, with 11 bases between them. The CDR3 totals 14 residues. The CDR3 sequence is CAISVQAGTDTQYF. The CDR3 bases are TGTGCCATCAGTGTGCAGGCGGGGACAGATACGCAGTATTTT.

This sequence joins TRBV5-5 and TRBJ2-5; TRBD1 matches 7 bases. Germline V gene sequence: CDR1 SGHKS, CDR2 YYEKEE (reference sequence). CDR3 length equals 14 residues. The V segment lost 0 bases and the J segment 3 bases; nucleotides outside the gene matches: 2. DNA for the CDR3: TGTGCCAGCAGCTTGGCCGGGACAGAAGAGACCCAGTACTTC. It encodes CASSLAGTEETQYF.

The chain couples TRBV15 to TRBJ2-3; D remains unclear. The V end was cut by 4 bases, the J end by 6 bases, with 8 bases between. The CDR3 is 12 amino acids. The V gene's germline CDR1 is LNHNV and CDR2 YYDKDF (reference sequence). The CDR3 region has the DNA TGTGCCACCAGCACACCCAGGGATACGCAGTATTTT. It translates to CATSTPRDTQYF.

The chain links TRBV15 to TRBJ1-1, with a weak D call TRBD1 (6 bases). Germline values: CDR1 LNHNV, CDR2 YYDKDF (reference sequence). The CDR3 length is 18 residues. Trimming removed 1 base at V and 1 base at J, with 19 bases between. The CDR3 DNA follows: TGTGCCACCAGCAGAGTTGGGGCCAGGGGCGCTGGGAACACTGAAGCTTTCTTT. Amino acids: CATSRVGARGAGNTEAFF.

The chain joins TRBV7-3 to TRBJ1-1; a weak D match, TRBD1 (6 bases). The V gene's germline CDR1 is SGHTA and CDR2 FQGTGA. V was cut by 2 bases and J by 6 bases, with 13 bases left in between. CDR3 length: 14 amino acids. Here the CDR3 DNA reads TGTGCCAGCAGCTTAGGGCAGGGGTCGGCTGAAGCTTTCTTT. The encoded protein is CASSLGQGSAEAFF.

This chain uses TRBV29-1 with TRBJ1-4; no firm D call. CDR1 is SQVTM, CDR2 ANQGSEA, per germline. CDR3 length: 13 residues. Trimming removed 3 bases at V and 5 bases at J, with 10 bases between. As DNA, the CDR3 is TGCAGCGTTGAGATAAACAGAAATGAAAAACTGTTTTTT. This gives the protein CSVEINRNEKLFF.

This clone was counted a few times. This chain uses TRBV5-4 with TRBJ1-2, with TRBD1 identical over 11 bases. With 3 bases clipped from V and 3 bases from J, the junction kept 10 bases outside the gene matches. The germline CDR1 and CDR2 sequences are SGHNT and YYREEE (reference sequence). The CDR3 has 17 amino acids. Written as DNA, the CDR3 is TGTGCCAGCAGCTCCGGACAGGGGGCGACGGGATACTATGGCTACACCTTC. Protein sequence: CASSSGQGATGYYGYTF.

The chain links TRBV28 to TRBJ1-6; 8 nucleotides align to TRBD1. The CDR3 is made up of 15 amino acids. The ends lost 5 bases at V and 6 bases at J; junction bases unmatched: 6. Germline CDR1 reads MDHEN; CDR2 reads SYDVKM. The CDR3, as DNA: TGTGCCAGCAGTCCGGGGACAGGAACTAATTCACCCCTCCACTTT. Protein sequence: CASSPGTGTNSPLHF.

This clone appeared once. This chain joins TRBV27 and TRBJ2-3; perhaps TRBD2 as D (6 bases). V gave up 3 bases and J gave up 0 bases, with 10 bases separating them. This CDR3 region has 15 residues. Germline CDR1 reads MNHEY; CDR2 reads SMNVEV (reference sequence). The chain's CDR3 is CASSLGGSSTDTQYF. The DNA for the CDR3 is TGTGCCAGCAGTTTGGGAGGCTCTAGCACAGATACGCAGTATTTT.

DNA of the CDR3: TGCGCCAGCAGCTATCGGACAGGGTGGAACGAGCAGTACTTC. This translates into CASSYRTGWNEQYF. The V and J genes are TRBV5-1 and TRBJ2-7, with 8 bases matching TRBD1. Germline CDR1 and CDR2: SGHRS and YFSETQ. CDR3 length equals 14 residues. Trimming removed 3 bases from V and 5 bases from J; junction bases left unmatched: 7. Full variable domain (remainder filled in from reference TRBV5-1 and TRBJ2-7): KAGVTQTPRYLIKTRGQQVTLSCSPISGHRSVSWYQQTPGQGLQFLFEYFSETQRNKGNFPGRFSGRQFSNSRSEMNVSTLELGDSALYLCASSYRTGWNEQYFGPGTRLTVT.

This sequence joins TRBV3-1 (or the pseudogene TRBV3-2) and TRBJ1-4; possible D gene TRBD1, 6 bases. Germline V lookup: CDR1 LGHDT, CDR2 YNNKEL (reference sequence). This CDR3 contains 14 residues. The V end was cut by 3 bases, the J end by 3 bases, with 8 bases between. The CDR3 sequence is CASSQGAANEKLFF. In nucleotides, the CDR3 is TGTGCCAGCAGCCAGGGGGCGGCTAATGAAAAACTGTTTTTT.

On this clone: The same CDR3 can be traced to other DNA sequences in this sample. The V gene is TRBV5-4, the J gene TRBJ2-2; 12 bases are a match to TRBD2. J was trimmed by 5 bases and V by 0 bases; bases with no gene match: 2. Germline values: CDR1 SGHNT, CDR2 YYREEE (reference sequence). This CDR3 has 16 amino acids. The CDR3 protein is CASSLGLAGATGELFF. The CDR3 DNA reads TGTGCCAGCAGCTTGGGACTAGCGGGAGCGACCGGGGAGCTGTTTTTT. Drawing the rest from reference TRBV5-4 and TRBJ2-2, the complete variable domain is ETGVTQSPTHLIKTRGQQVTLRCSSQSGHNTVSWYQQALGQGPQFIFQYYREEENGRGNFPPRFSGLQFPNYSSELNVNALELDDSALYLCASSLGLAGATGELFFGEGSRLTVL.

The chain carries TRBV5-6 and TRBJ2-1; a weak D match, TRBD2 (7 bases). CDR1 and CDR2 (germline): SGHDT, YYEEEE. The V end lost 0 bases, the J end lost 2 bases, and 18 bases lay between the germline ends. The CDR3 loop spans 18 amino acids. The CDR3 DNA reads as TGTGCCAGCAGCTTGGCGGGGGCGGGGGCCTTAACCTACAATGAGCAGTTCTTC. Translation gives CASSLAGAGALTYNEQFF.

V gene TRBV10-3 combines with J gene TRBJ2-1; no clear D gene. There are 16 residues in the CDR3. V lost 0 bases to trimming and J lost 0 bases, with 9 bases between them. Germline CDR1 and CDR2: ENHRY and SYGVKD. The CDR3 region has the DNA TGTGCCATCAGTGAGTCTAGGAGCCGCTCCTACAATGAGCAGTTCTTC. The encoded protein is CAISESRSRSYNEQFF.

The genes are TRBV7-9 and TRBJ2-6; D not resolved. Germline lookup yields CDR1 SEHNR and CDR2 FQNEAQ (reference sequence). V was cut by 3 bases and J by 2 bases, with 8 bases left in between. CDR3 length equals 15 residues. The CDR3 sequence is CASSFQRTGANVLTF. The CDR3 DNA follows: TGTGCCAGCAGCTTCCAGAGGACTGGGGCCAACGTCCTGACTTTC.

V is TRBV6-2 or TRBV6-3 and J is TRBJ2-3; no firm D call. This CDR3 has 15 amino acids. Germline CDR1 reads MNHEY; CDR2 reads SVGEGT. V gave up 4 bases and J gave up 0 bases, with 11 bases separating them. CDR3 sequence (DNA): TGTGCCAGCAGTTCCCATTTAGCCAGCACAGATACGCAGTATTTT. Amino acids: CASSSHLASTDTQYF.

This chain links TRBV5-1 with TRBJ2-5, with D maybe TRBD2 (6 bases). Germline V lookup: CDR1 SGHRS, CDR2 YFSETQ. Trimming cost V 1 base and J 1 base, with 8 bases left between them. The CDR3 length is 14 residues. CDR3 amino acids: CASSLYGGQETQYF. The CDR3 DNA reads as TGCGCCAGCAGCTTGTACGGGGGCCAAGAGACCCAGTACTTC.

The chain joins TRBV14 to TRBJ1-2; 8 bases fit TRBD1. The CDR3 has 14 residues. Germline trimming cut 0 bases from V and 9 bases from J; bases unmatched to any gene: 6. Germline assignment: CDR1 SGHDN and CDR2 FVKESK. CDR3 in DNA: TGTGCCAGCAGCCAAGATTGGACAGGGCGCAGCTACACCTTC. Its protein product is CASSQDWTGRSYTF.